Shown below are 20 T cell receptor beta chains from a single sample sequenced in a study of T-cell memory formation after mild COVID-19. TCRdb re-called the 5' RACE reads with MiXCR, one entry per CDR3 protein. The sample carries roughly 110,000 distinct CDR3 sequences, 14% recorded once. Sequencing was carried out using PBMCs or a T cell subset sorted from them (not recorded which). The receptors were sampled from a man between 18 and 29 years old who had mild COVID-19 (a few samples of this study predate the infection). Cell type and time point are not known.

This clonotype has ten or more counts. The genes are TRBV6-1 and TRBJ1-1, with D possibly being TRBD1 (6 bases). This CDR3 has 13 amino acids. The germline V gene encodes CDR1 MNHNS and CDR2 SASEGT. The V end was cut by 10 bases, the J end by 0 bases, with 12 bases between. The DNA of the CDR3 is TGTGCCACCCACAGGGACCTGAACACTGAAGCTTTCTTT. Its protein is CATHRDLNTEAFF.

The chain links TRBV4-1 to TRBJ2-7, with TRBD1 as a possible D gene (6 bases). V dropped 0 bases and J dropped 0 bases, with 9 bases sitting between them. The CDR3 covers 15 residues. The germline gives CDR1 MGHRA, CDR2 YSYEKL. The CDR3 sequence: CASSQEPDSSYEQYV. The CDR3 bases are TGCGCCAGCAGCCAAGAACCGGACAGCTCCTACGAGCAGTACGTC.

The table lists this clonotype with a few counts. The J gene is TRBJ2-5, the V gene TRBV23-1, with TRBD2 identical over 11 bases. TRBV23-1 is recorded as an ORF, its role being uncertain. This CDR3 has 16 residues. With 6 bases clipped from V and 0 bases from J, the junction kept 6 bases outside the gene matches. Written as DNA, the CDR3 is TGCGCCAGCAGGGCCCCTAGCGGGGGGTACCAAGAGACCCAGTACTTC. Protein product: CASRAPSGGYQETQYF.

DNA of the CDR3: TGCAGTGGTACGCTAGCGGTCTCCTACGAGCAGTACTTC. It encodes CSGTLAVSYEQYF. This chain links TRBV20-1 with TRBJ2-7; TRBD2 agrees at 7 bases. Germline V gene lookup returns CDR1 DFQATT and CDR2 SNEGSKA (reference sequence). The CDR3 is 13 amino acids. The V and J ends lost 7 bases and 0 bases, in that order; junction bases with no gene match: 6.

This clonotype has at least ten counts. The chain recombines TRBV4-2 with TRBJ1-1; TRBD1 is a possible D gene (5 bases). Trimming stripped 7 bases from V and 1 base from J, with 19 bases between. Germline CDR1 is LGHNA and CDR2 is YNFKEQ. There are 16 residues in the CDR3. DNA of the CDR3: TGTGCCAGCAACCATCTCGGTAGGGGTTCGAACACTGAAGCTTTCTTT. Translated, it gives CASNHLGRGSNTEAFF.

The chain recombines TRBV2 with TRBJ2-3; TRBD2 might be the D (7 bases). The germline CDR1 and CDR2 sequences are SNHLY and FYNNEI. The germline V and J ends were trimmed by 2 bases and 0 bases, with 12 bases remaining between them. The CDR3 consists of 16 residues. CDR3 loop: CASSERGGLSTDTQYF. The CDR3 nucleotides are TGTGCCAGCAGTGAACGCGGGGGCCTTAGCACAGATACGCAGTATTTT.

This clonotype was seen more than once but under ten times. The V gene is TRBV7-9, the J gene TRBJ1-4, with D hard to call. The CDR3 has 12 residues. Germline CDR1 reads SEHNR; CDR2 reads FQNEAQ (reference sequence). Between the trimmed V and J ends, which lost 4 bases and 6 bases, there was a span of 6 bases. CDR3 sequence (DNA): TGTGCCAGCAGCTCCCCGGATGAAAAACTGTTTTTT. This encodes CASSSPDEKLFF. Supplemented by reference TRBV7-9 and TRBJ1-4, the full variable domain reads DTGVSQNPRHKITKRGQNVTFRCDPISEHNRLYWYRQTLGQGPEFLTYFQNEAQLEKSRLLSDRFSAERPKGSFSTLEIQRTEQGDSAMYLCASSSPDEKLFFGSGTQLSVL.

The sample holds a few counts of this clonotype. The chain joins TRBV9 to TRBJ2-1; maybe TRBD1 (6 bases). The V and J ends lost 3 bases and 4 bases respectively, with 11 bases between them. The germline gives CDR1 SGDLS, CDR2 YYNGEE. This CDR3 comprises 14 residues. This CDR3 reads CASSALDRYNEQFF. The CDR3 DNA is TGTGCCAGCAGCGCTCTAGACAGGTACAATGAGCAGTTCTTC.

This clonotype came up a few times. The V call is TRBV4-3, the J call TRBJ1-1; a possible D gene is TRBD1 (5 bases). V was pared by 5 bases and J by 7 bases, with 14 bases between. Germline CDR1 and CDR2: LGHNA and YSLEER. The CDR3 contains 13 residues. The CDR3 bases are TGCGCCAGCAGCGCCCCGGGACGGCGTGAAGCTTTCTTT. This translates into CASSAPGRREAFF.

This chain links TRBV4-1 with TRBJ1-2, with TRBD1 as a possible D gene (6 bases). The CDR3 has 16 amino acids. CDR1 is MGHRA and CDR2 is YSYEKL in the germline V gene. Trimming took 1 base from V and 3 from J, leaving 15 bases between them. As DNA, the CDR3 is TGCGCCAGCAGCCAAGTTTTAACAGGGACGCACTATGGCTACACCTTC. It is translated as CASSQVLTGTHYGYTF.

The table lists this clonotype with many counts. V usage is TRBV12-3 or TRBV12-4 and J usage is TRBJ1-5; possible D gene TRBD1, 5 bases. The V end was cut by 1 base, the J end by 1 base, with 5 bases between. The CDR3 is 14 residues long. The CDR3 reads CASSLGGSNQPQHF. CDR3 sequence (DNA): TGTGCCAGCAGTTTAGGGGGGAGCAATCAGCCCCAGCATTTT.

This clonotype turned up a few times. V gene TRBV29-1 combines with J gene TRBJ2-7, with TRBD1 matching 8 bases. Germline-derived CDR1 and CDR2 are SQVTM and ANQGSEA. The CDR3 contains 11 residues. V trimming: 6 bases; J trimming: 6 bases; junction bases outside the gene matches: 4. This chain's CDR3 is CSVTQGGEQYV. CDR3 DNA: TGCAGCGTAACACAGGGGGGCGAGCAGTACGTC.

V is TRBV7-9 and J is TRBJ1-5, with D unresolved. The germline V gene has CDR1 SEHNR and CDR2 FQNEAQ (reference sequence). The CDR3 is made up of 12 amino acids. Deletions cut 2 bases from V and 3 bases from J, with 2 bases between. CDR3 amino acids: CASSLYNQPQHF. Written as DNA, the CDR3 is TGTGCCAGCAGCTTATACAATCAGCCCCAGCATTTT.

V usage is TRBV18 and J usage is TRBJ2-7; weak D call: TRBD2 (5 bases). Trimming shortened V by 2 bases and J by 6 bases, and 8 bases separated the two germline ends. The CDR3 is 12 amino acids. The V gene's germline CDR1 is KGHSH and CDR2 LQKENI. CDR3: CASSPTGSEQYV. In DNA, the CDR3 is TGTGCCAGCTCACCAACGGGGAGCGAGCAGTACGTC.

This chain links TRBV6-4 with TRBJ2-1; tentatively, D is TRBD1 (5 bases). V was trimmed by 3 bases and J by 9 bases, leaving 12 bases between them. The CDR3 length is 13 residues. Germline V gene sequence: CDR1 MRHNA, CDR2 SNTAGT. The CDR3 DNA sequence: TGTGCCAGCAGTGAATCCAGGGTTGGTGAGCAGTTCTTC. Residues: CASSESRVGEQFF.

The chain is built from TRBV6-1 and TRBJ2-5, with 8 bases lining up with TRBD2. Germline CDR1 is MNHNS and CDR2 is SASEGT. This CDR3 spans 15 amino acids. The V gene end was trimmed by 1 base and the J gene end by 5 bases; junction bases not matched to a gene: 6. CDR3 amino acids: CASSEGSGVGETQYF. The CDR3 bases are TGTGCCAGCAGTGAAGGTAGCGGGGTAGGGGAGACCCAGTACTTC.

This clonotype was counted only a few times. V and J are TRBV20-1 and TRBJ2-4; 7 bases agree with TRBD1. The CDR3 is 17 residues long. Losses at the gene ends were 4 bases for V and 1 base for J; bases not matched to a gene: 13. CDR1 is DFQATT, CDR2 SNEGSKA, per germline (reference sequence). The CDR3, as DNA: TGCAGTGCTAATCGGGGTCGAAACAGGGGTGCCAAAAACATTCAGTACTTC. This codes for CSANRGRNRGAKNIQYF.

The chain has TRBV6-6 and TRBJ1-1, with D maybe TRBD1 (5 bases). The CDR3 consists of 19 residues. Trimming took off 0 bases at V and 0 bases at J, with 20 bases between the two ends. CDR1 MNHNY and CDR2 SVGAGI come from the germline V gene (reference sequence). The CDR3 DNA reads TGTGCCAGCAGTTACTCGAAGGTGGCCTGGGGCGGGATGAACACTGAAGCTTTCTTT. This sequence encodes CASSYSKVAWGGMNTEAFF.

This clonotype was counted at least ten times. The rearrangement joins TRBV20-1 to TRBJ1-4, with 7 bases identical to TRBD1. CDR1 is DFQATT and CDR2 is SNEGSKA in the germline V gene (reference sequence). Trimming removed 2 bases from V and 3 bases from J; junction bases left unmatched: 15. This CDR3 has 18 residues. The CDR3 nucleotides are TGCAGTGCTAGAAAAGACAGGGTCGGTTCGAGGGCTAATGAAAAACTGTTTTTT. It specifies CSARKDRVGSRANEKLFF.

This chain links TRBV7-2 with TRBJ2-7; 7 nucleotides line up with TRBD1. The trim removed 3 bases at V and 0 bases at J, leaving 5 bases unmatched. The CDR3 contains 15 residues. Germline loops: CDR1 SGHTA, CDR2 FQGNSA. CDR3 in amino acids: CASSFTGQSSYEQYF. The CDR3 bases are TGTGCCAGCAGCTTTACGGGACAGAGCTCCTACGAGCAGTACTTC. Filled out from reference TRBV7-2 and TRBJ2-7, the complete variable domain reads GAGVSQSPSNKVTEKGKDVELRCDPISGHTALYWYRQSLGQGLEFLIYFQGNSAPDKSGLPSDRFSAERTGGSVSTLTIQRTQQEDSAVYLCASSFTGQSSYEQYFGPGTRLTVT.